This TCR beta chain was profiled in a study of blood T cells in healthy people across ages. This clonotype was picked up a small number of times. The CDR3 runs 16 residues. CDR1 is SNHLY and CDR2 is FYNNEI in the germline V gene. Unmatched junction bases numbered 11, after V lost 8 bases and J lost 4 bases. With a J-beta primer mix and a sample-barcoded 5' primer, a second PCR ran about 7 to 12 cycles. TCRdb re-derived calls from the 5' RACE reads in MiXCR, one entry per CDR3 protein. Among hundreds of thousands of distinct CDR3 sequences listed, around 43% were seen once. This chain joins TRBV2 and TRBJ1-6, with 7 bases fitting TRBD1. This TCR came from a man between 60 and 75 years old in good health. Sequences were obtained from blood. DNA of the CDR3: TGTGCCAGCTCACAGGGACAGAACCGGTATAATTCACCCCTCCACTTT. This translates into CASSQGQNRYNSPLHF.